The entry below describes one TCR beta chain. This clonotype was recorded a few times. Its antigen has not been determined. Base qualities were left out, and no much larger clone turns up one base away. The library was produced with 5' RACE. Sequencing took place on an Illumina HiSeq 2000. A universal primer binding site was added through template switching, and the final cDNA carried a unique molecular identifier so that TCR cDNA molecules could be counted accurately. First-strand cDNA for TCR alpha and beta chains was synthesized from specific primers in the conserved constant-segment region. Each cDNA library was double barcoded, with a SMART-Mk sample barcode plus Illumina barcodes, to control for contamination. TruSeq adapter sequences, together with Illumina sample barcodes, were added in two successive PCR steps. The Illumina HiSeq platform was used with custom primers to sequence TCR alpha and beta cDNA libraries. From the authors' description of their analysis: Unique molecular identifiers were extracted from raw reads with MiGEC, and CDR3 positions were determined with MiXCR. For each individual, recombination models were inferred using an EM algorithm with the repgenHMM and IGoR tools. The analysis of shared clonotypes was done with the tcR package in R, with sharing normalized by the product of cloneset sizes. To study raw recombination free of thymic and clonal selection effects, out-of-frame nonproductive sequences were analyzed. TCRdb redid the processing of the public reads, applying fastp at Q25 and MiXCR, and retained in-frame beta chains. Rows are unified per CDR3 protein, each entry keeping the most common DNA and genes. The V and J calls and clone size are TCRdb's, not the authors'. This sample gives more than 250,000 distinct CDR3 sequences in total; more than 6.5% of them show up just once. More than 2% of the sample goes to the ten largest clones.

V is pared back by 5 bases and J by 4 bases, with 11 bases lying between the germline termini. CDR1 and CDR2, per the germline V gene, are MNHNS and SASEGT. The CDR3 holds 13 amino acids from the cysteine to the phenylalanine. Only the CDR3 region is kept as DNA, spanning 39 bases read in frame from base 1. The data belong to a study of identical twins (dated by TCRdb to 2016 to 2018). For context, the study as a whole: The study deep-sequenced TCR alpha and beta repertoires from monozygotic twins, unrelated adults of various ages and cord blood to test whether fetal clonotypes persist. To rule out contamination, replicate twin experiments were performed at different times with different library preparation protocols. Study-wide conclusions, independent of this receptor: Compared with coincidental sharing between unrelated individuals, an excess of low generation-probability sequences was observed among out-of-frame TCR alpha sequences shared between twins. Excess twin sharing in beta out-of-frame sequences was weaker because fewer shared sequences lowered the signal-to-noise ratio. Conclusions relied on cross-sectional statistical analysis, since the same donors could not be followed over many years. Out-of-frame TCR alpha sharing in monozygotic twins was systematically underestimated by recombination models, whereas sharing between unrelated individuals was in agreement with the recombination models. Zero-insertion analyses could be partly confounded by invariant T cells such as MAIT and iNKT, although diverse VJ usage argued against such confounding for most clonotypes. Fewer insertions were carried by abundant cord blood beta clonotypes; a weaker similar trend was observed in young adult naive repertoires, while no such trend was observed in memory repertoires.

All donors were healthy Caucasians. Three pairs of female monozygotic twins, all aged 18 to 29 years, were included in the twin cohort. Miltenyi CD45RO+ enrichment and human naive T-cell isolation kits were used to isolate memory (CD45RO+) and naive T cells from PBMC. This same sample was also taken into another study, of yellow fever vaccine responses in identical twins. The second study's paper adds: The authors reported that the T cell response to vaccination in identical twins appeared partly convergent and partly personalized. The study precisely tracked vaccine-responding T cell clones in identical twins.

Recombination joined TRBV6-1 with TRBJ1-2; a confident D gene designation cannot be given. The clonotype originates from a woman younger than 30 in good health. Sample: memory (CD45RO+) T cells sorted from blood. What this sample's cell subset or site label stands for: CD45RO+ enriched T cells. The DNA is TGTGCCAGCAGTCTAGACCCACGCTATGGCTACACCTTC. Its product reads: CASSLDPRYGYTF.